What follows are 5 T cell receptor beta chains derived from one specimen sequenced in a study of shared clonotypes between healthy human individuals. Method: immunoSEQ multiplex PCR; TCRdb's copy keeps in-frame clones and lacks some. The top ten clones hold about 0.39% of a sample with about 2.4 million clones, more than 85% of them seen once. The sample was naive CD4+ T cells from PBMCs. Subset meaning: CD45RA+ positively selected. The receptor source for this set is a man aged 18 to 35 in good health. Some clones in this sample may be carry-over from other donors' samples.

Concerning this clone itself: This sample includes further DNA sequences coding for the same CDR3. This chain joins TRBV6-5 and TRBJ2-7; no reliable D call. Germline values: CDR1 MNHEY, CDR2 SVGAGI. This CDR3 comprises 13 residues. The germline V and J ends were trimmed by 3 bases and 1 base, with 7 bases remaining between them. The CDR3 bases are TGTGCCAGCAGTTATTTAGGGTCCTACGAGCAGTACTTC. The encoded protein is CASSYLGSYEQYF.

This chain uses TRBV5-1 with TRBJ2-3; 14 bases agree with TRBD2. CDR3 length equals 17 residues. Germline V gene data show CDR1 as SGHRS and CDR2 as YFSETQ. J was trimmed by 4 bases and V by 4 bases; bases with no gene match: 8. DNA for the CDR3: TGCGCCAGCAGCACGGGACTAGCGGGAGCATTTTCAGATACGCAGTATTTT. Its protein product is CASSTGLAGAFSDTQYF.

This chain links TRBV6-4 with TRBJ2-1; D might be TRBD1 or TRBD2, each matching 6 bases. V lost 3 bases and J 1 base, leaving 25 bases between the germline ends. In germline, CDR1 is MRHNA, CDR2 SNTAGT. The CDR3 covers 20 residues. CDR3 region: CASSERGFGRPTVSYNEQFF. The DNA of the CDR3 is TGTGCCAGCAGTGAAAGGGGGTTTGGGAGGCCAACGGTATCCTACAATGAGCAGTTCTTC.

J is TRBJ2-3 and V is TRBV18, with TRBD2 matching 13 bases. The CDR3 length is 16 residues. From germline, CDR1 is KGHSH and CDR2 LQKENI. V shed 6 bases, J shed 3 bases, and the junction held 6 bases outside the gene matches. CDR3 coding DNA: TGTGCCAGCTCTCTTGGACTAGCGGGAGTAACAGATACGCAGTATTTT. Amino acid sequence: CASSLGLAGVTDTQYF. Combining the CDR3 with reference TRBV18 and TRBJ2-3 gives the whole variable domain NAGVMQNPRHLVRRRGQEARLRCSPMKGHSHVYWYRQLPEEGLKFMVYLQKENIIDESGMPKERFSAEFPKEGPSILRIQQVVRGDSAAYFCASSLGLAGVTDTQYFGPGTRLTVL.

For the CDR3, the DNA is TGTGCCAGCAGTGAAGGTCCGACAGGGGGCTATGAGGCCCAGTACTTC. Translating gives CASSEGPTGGYEAQYF. The chain couples TRBV2 to TRBJ2-5; 10 bases match TRBD1. Germline V CDR1 and CDR2: SNHLY, FYNNEI. The CDR3 spans 16 residues. J was trimmed by 9 bases and V by 1 base; bases with no gene match: 11.